Below are 10 T cell receptor beta chains sequenced from a single sample in a study of CD8 T cells in Susac syndrome. Random hexamers primed reverse transcription of 0.5 to 1 ug RNA. TCRdb reanalysed the immunoSEQ multiplex PCR reads using MiXCR and keeps one entry per CDR3 protein. In the table there are approximately 150,000 distinct CDR3 sequences, roughly 76% of which are singletons. What was sequenced was CD8+ T cells from PBMCs. The receptors were sampled from a human donor with multiple sclerosis.

In its sample, this clonotype was seen once. The junction does not match germline at one end; this may be a read error. The V call is TRBV24-1, the J call TRBJ2-1; the D is unclear. The germline CDR1 and CDR2 sequences are KGHDR and SFDVKD. The length of the CDR3 is 15 residues. The CDR3: CAASDLKSGYNEQFF. CDR3 DNA: TGTGCCGCCAGTGATTTGAAGTCAGGTTACAATGAGCAGTTCTTC.

The rearrangement links TRBV24-1 to TRBJ1-5, with TRBD1 as a possible D gene (5 bases). CDR3 length: 15 amino acids. Germline V gives CDR1 KGHDR, CDR2 SFDVKD. V was pared by 5 bases and J by 4 bases, with 14 bases between. DNA of the CDR3: TGTGCCACCAGTGTTAAAGACAGAAAAAATCAGCCCCAGCATTTT. Encoded protein: CATSVKDRKNQPQHF.

V and J are TRBV4-2 and TRBJ2-4; D is possibly TRBD1 (7 bases). Germline values: CDR1 LGHNA, CDR2 YNFKEQ. The CDR3 totals 16 residues. Trimming removed 0 bases from V and 7 bases from J, with 16 bases in between. CDR3 region: CASSQDVAGQRNIQYF. The CDR3 DNA reads as TGTGCCAGCAGCCAAGATGTTGCGGGACAGCGTAACATTCAGTACTTC.

J is TRBJ2-1 and V is TRBV29-1, with D possibly matching TRBD2 (6 bases). Germline V gene lookup returns CDR1 SQVTM and CDR2 ANQGSEA. The V end lost 3 bases, the J end lost 6 bases, and 18 bases lay between the germline ends. This CDR3 contains 15 residues. Here the CDR3 reads CSVDSALGGSNEQFF. DNA of the CDR3: TGCAGCGTTGACTCTGCCTTAGGAGGGTCCAATGAGCAGTTCTTC.

The V and J genes are TRBV5-6 and TRBJ2-1; D is ambiguous. The CDR3 is 15 residues long. Germline V gives CDR1 SGHDT, CDR2 YYEEEE. V dropped 2 bases and J dropped 7 bases, with 16 bases sitting between them. DNA for the CDR3: TGTGCCAGCAGCTTAATGGCCCAATATGGGAATGAGCAGTTCTTC. This translates into CASSLMAQYGNEQFF. Looking up the rest from reference TRBV5-6 and TRBJ2-1 gives the full variable domain: DAGVTQSPTHLIKTRGQQVTLRCSPKSGHDTVSWYQQALGQGPQFIFQYYEEEERQRGNFPDRFSGHQFPNYSSELNVNALLLGDSALYLCASSLMAQYGNEQFFGPGTRLTVL.

The rearrangement uses TRBV6-5 and TRBJ1-1; D unclear. This CDR3 is built from 17 residues. Germline loops: CDR1 MNHEY, CDR2 SVGAGI. The germline V and J ends were trimmed by 7 bases and 0 bases, with 21 bases remaining between them. CDR3 loop: CASTWGQKVFMNTEAFF. The CDR3 DNA reads TGTGCCAGCACTTGGGGTCAGAAGGTTTTCATGAACACTGAAGCTTTCTTT.

This clonotype was seen once. This CDR3 is CASNEGPQHF. As DNA, the CDR3 is TGTGCCAGCAACGAGGGGCCCCAGCATTTT. This chain joins TRBV28 and TRBJ1-5; no clear D gene. Trimming took off 7 bases at V and 9 bases at J, with 7 bases between the two ends. Germline V gives CDR1 MDHEN, CDR2 SYDVKM. This CDR3 is 10 amino acids long. The variable domain in full, with the rest retrieved from reference TRBV28 and TRBJ1-5, is DVKVTQSSRYLVKRTGEKVFLECVQDMDHENMFWYRQDPGLGLRLIYFSYDVKMKEKGDIPEGYSVSREKKERFSLILESASTNQTSMYLCASNEGPQHFGDGTRLSIL.

This chain links TRBV27 with TRBJ2-1; D is possibly TRBD1 (5 bases). Looked up from germline, CDR1 is MNHEY and CDR2 is SMNVEV (reference sequence). The CDR3 length is 19 residues. Trimming shortened V by 3 bases and J by 0 bases, and 21 bases separated the two germline ends. The CDR3 DNA reads TGTGCCAGCAGTTTCAGGTTTCAAGTCAGGGTCCCCTCCTACAATGAGCAGTTCTTC. It encodes CASSFRFQVRVPSYNEQFF.

This clonotype showed up just once. The rearrangement uses TRBV12-3 or TRBV12-4 and TRBJ2-7; a possible D gene is TRBD1 (5 bases). The CDR3 consists of 12 residues. Trimming cost V 8 bases and J 3 bases, with 11 bases left between them. CDR3 loop: CASSGSFYEQYF. In nucleotides, the CDR3 is TGTGCCAGCTCAGGGTCTTTCTACGAGCAGTACTTC.

The J gene is TRBJ2-1, the V gene TRBV12-3 or TRBV12-4; TRBD2 matches 8 bases. V shed 5 bases and J 1 base; nucleotides not matched to a gene: 4. This CDR3 comprises 15 residues. The CDR3: CASSPASGSYNEQFF. The CDR3 DNA reads as TGTGCCAGCAGTCCTGCTAGCGGGTCCTACAATGAGCAGTTCTTC.